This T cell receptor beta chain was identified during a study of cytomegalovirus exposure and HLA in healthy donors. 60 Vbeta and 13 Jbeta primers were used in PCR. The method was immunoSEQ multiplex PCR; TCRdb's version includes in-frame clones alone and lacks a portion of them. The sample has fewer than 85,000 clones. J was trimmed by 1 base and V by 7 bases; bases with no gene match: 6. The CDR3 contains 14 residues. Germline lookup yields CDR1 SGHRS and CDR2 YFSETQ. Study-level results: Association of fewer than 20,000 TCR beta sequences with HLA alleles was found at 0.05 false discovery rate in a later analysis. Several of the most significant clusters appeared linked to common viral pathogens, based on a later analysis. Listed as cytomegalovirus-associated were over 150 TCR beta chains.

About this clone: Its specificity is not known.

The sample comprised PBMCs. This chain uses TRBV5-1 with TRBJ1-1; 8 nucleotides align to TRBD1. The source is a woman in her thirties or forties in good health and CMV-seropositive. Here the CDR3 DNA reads TGCGCCAGCGGTAAGACAGGGGCGAACACTGAAGCTTTCTTT. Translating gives CASGKTGANTEAFF.